A single T cell receptor beta chain is shown here with its context. TCRdb's table, derived via immunoSEQ multiplex PCR, lists solely in-frame clones and lacks some. This sample has 2,000 to 2,500 clones, with 85% to 95% found just once. This specimen belongs to a study of tumor T cells in aggressive B-cell lymphoma. The CDR3 is 20 amino acids. Germline CDR1 and CDR2: MGHRA and YSYEKL. J was trimmed by 5 bases and V by 1 base; bases with no gene match: 16. The chain carries TRBV4-1 and TRBJ2-1; 11 nucleotides agree with TRBD2. This clonotype was sampled from an adult with diffuse large B cell lymphoma. The sequenced material came from tumor tissue. Here the CDR3 DNA reads TGCGCCAGCAGCCAAGCCTGGTGGTCCGCTAGCGGGAGGTTCGACAATGAGCAGTTCTTC. Its protein is CASSQAWWSASGRFDNEQFF.